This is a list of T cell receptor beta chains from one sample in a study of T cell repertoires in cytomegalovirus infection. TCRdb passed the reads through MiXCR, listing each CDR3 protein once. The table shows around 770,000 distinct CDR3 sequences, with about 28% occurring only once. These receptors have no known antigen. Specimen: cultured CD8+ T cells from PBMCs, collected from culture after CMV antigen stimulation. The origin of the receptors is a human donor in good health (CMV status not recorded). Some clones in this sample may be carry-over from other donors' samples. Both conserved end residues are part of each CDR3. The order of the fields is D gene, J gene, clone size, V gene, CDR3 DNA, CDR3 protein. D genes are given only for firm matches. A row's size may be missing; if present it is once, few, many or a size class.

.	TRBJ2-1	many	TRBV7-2	TGTGCCAGCAGCTTAGACGGGTCACCACGGAACCTACTCGTATACAATGAGCAGTTCTTC	CASSLDGSPRNLLVYNEQFF
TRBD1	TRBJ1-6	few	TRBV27	TGTGCCAGCAGTTCAGGAGGGGGCCTTTCACCCCTCCACTTT	CASSSGGGLSPLHF
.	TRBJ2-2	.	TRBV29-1	TGCAGCGTTGTGACCGCGAACACCGGGGAGCTGTTTTTT	CSVVTANTGELFF
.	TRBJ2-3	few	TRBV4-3	TGCGCCAGCAGCCAAGATCCGGGGATGAGCACAGATACGCAGTATTTT	CASSQDPGMSTDTQYF
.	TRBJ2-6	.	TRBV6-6	TGTGCCAGCGCACGCGGAGACATGGGGGCCAACGTCCTGACTTTC	CASARGDMGANVLTF
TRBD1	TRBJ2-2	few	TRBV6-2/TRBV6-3	TGTGCCAGCACCCAACAGGGGAAACTCATCCGAACCACCGGGGAGCTGTTTTTT	CASTQQGKLIRTTGELFF
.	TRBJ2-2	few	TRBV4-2	TGTGCCAGCAGCCATGGGGCGAGTGAGACAGCCGGGGAGCTGTTTTTT	CASSHGASETAGELFF
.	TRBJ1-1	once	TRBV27	TGTGCCAGCAGTTTATCTCAGGGTACGGACACTGAAGCTTTCTTT	CASSLSQGTDTEAFF
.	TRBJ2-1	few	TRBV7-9	TGTGCCAGCAGCAACACTGTGAGCTCCTACAATGAGCAGTTCTTC	CASSNTVSSYNEQFF
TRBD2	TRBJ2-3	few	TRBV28	TGTGCCAGCAGTACCTGGACTAGCGGGGGAGCAGATACGCAGTATTTT	CASSTWTSGGADTQYF
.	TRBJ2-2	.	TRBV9	TGTGCCAGCAGCCCATCGGGACGGGCGAACACCGGGGAGCTGTTTTTT	CASSPSGRANTGELFF
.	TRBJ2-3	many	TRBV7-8	TGTGCCAGCACTCTCAGGGGCACAGATACGCAGTATTTT	CASTLRGTDTQYF
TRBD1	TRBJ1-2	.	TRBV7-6	TGTGCCAGCAGCTCGGGACAGCCTATCTATGGCTACACCTTC	CASSSGQPIYGYTF
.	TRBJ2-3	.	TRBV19	TGTGCCAGTAGTATAAGGGACGGTCTCACAGATACGCAGTATTTT	CASSIRDGLTDTQYF
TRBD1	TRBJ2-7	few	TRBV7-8	TGTGCCAGCAGCGAGGGACAGGGGCAAAACGAGCAGTACTTC	CASSEGQGQNEQYF
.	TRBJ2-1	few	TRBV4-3	TGCGCCAGCAGCCAAGATCCAGAGCCCAGCTACAATGAGCAGTTCTTC	CASSQDPEPSYNEQFF
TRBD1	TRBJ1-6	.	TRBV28	TGTGCCAGCAGTACCGGGACAGGGTGGTCACCCCTCCACTTT	CASSTGTGWSPLHF
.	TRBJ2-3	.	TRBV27	TGTGCCAGCAGTTTGACAGCCACAGATACGCAGTATTTT	CASSLTATDTQYF
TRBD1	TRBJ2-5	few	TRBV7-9	TGTGCCAGCATCCCCCGAGACAGGGGCGGGGAGACCCAGTACTTC	CASIPRDRGGETQYF
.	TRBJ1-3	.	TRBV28	TGTGCCAGCAGTTTAAGGGACCCGGGCCCAGATCCCTCTGGAAACACCATATATTTT	CASSLRDPGPDPSGNTIYF
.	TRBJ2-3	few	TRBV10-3	TGTGCCATCAGTGAGGACAGAGAGGATACGCAGTATTTT	CAISEDREDTQYF
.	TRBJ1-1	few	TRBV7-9	TGTGCCAGCAGGCCGACAGTGGACGGGGAAGCTTTCTTT	CASRPTVDGEAFF
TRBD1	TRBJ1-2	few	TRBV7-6	TGTGCCAGCAGCTCGACGCCGGGACAGGGGTGGGTGAGTGGCTACACCTTC	CASSSTPGQGWVSGYTF
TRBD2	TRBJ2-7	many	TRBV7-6	TGTGCCAGCAGCTTATCACCCGGGACTAGCGGGGGGATCCTCTACGAGCAGTACTTC	CASSLSPGTSGGILYEQYF
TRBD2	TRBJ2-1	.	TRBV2	TGTGCCAGCAGGGTCTGGGCGGGGGGCCACAATGAGCAGTTCTTC	CASRVWAGGHNEQFF
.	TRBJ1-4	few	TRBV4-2	TGTGCCAGCAGCACCCCCAAGGGGGGAGATGAAAAACTGTTTTTT	CASSTPKGGDEKLFF
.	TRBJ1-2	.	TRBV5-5	TGTGCCAGCAGCTTGGAAAGCGGGGGGAATTACTATGGCTACACCTTC	CASSLESGGNYYGYTF
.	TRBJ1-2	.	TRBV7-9	TGTGCCACCCAAGAGGGGGAGCCTGGCTACACCTTC	CATQEGEPGYTF
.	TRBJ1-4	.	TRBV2	TGTGCCAGCATTCTATTGGGGAAGGATGAAAAACTGTTTTTT	CASILLGKDEKLFF
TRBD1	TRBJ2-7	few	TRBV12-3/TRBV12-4	TGTGCCAGCAGTTTGGAGACAGGGAACGAGCAGTACTTC	CASSLETGNEQYF
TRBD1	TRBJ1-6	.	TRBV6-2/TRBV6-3	TGTGCCAGCAGTTCGCCGGGACAGGAGGATTATGCCCTCCACTTT	CASSSPGQEDYALHF
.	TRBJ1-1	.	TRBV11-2	TGTGCCAGCAGCTTAGTGAGCAGGGGGAACACTGAAGCTTTCTTT	CASSLVSRGNTEAFF
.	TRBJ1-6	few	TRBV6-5	TGTGCCAGCAGTTTGACAGAAAGCTCCTATAATTCACCCCTCCACTTT	CASSLTESSYNSPLHF
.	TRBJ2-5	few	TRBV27	TGTGCCAGCAGTTCAGGACTACAAGGAGAGACCCAGTACTTC	CASSSGLQGETQYF
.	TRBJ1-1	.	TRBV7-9	TGTGCCAGCAGCTTTAGGGGTAATGAAGCTTTCTTT	CASSFRGNEAFF
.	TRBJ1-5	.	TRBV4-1	TGCGCCAGCAGCCGCGCCCAGGATCAGCCCCAGCATTTT	CASSRAQDQPQHF
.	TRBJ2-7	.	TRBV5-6	TGTGCCAGCAGCTTGGGTTCTAGCGCCTACGAGCAGTACTTC	CASSLGSSAYEQYF
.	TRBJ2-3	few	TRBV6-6	TGTGCCGCCGAACAGGGACCACGATTACCAGATACGCAGTATTTT	CAAEQGPRLPDTQYF
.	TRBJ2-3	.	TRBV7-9	TGTGCCAGCAGCCCGAGGGGTCGGGACCATCGAGGCACAGATACGCAGTATTTT	CASSPRGRDHRGTDTQYF
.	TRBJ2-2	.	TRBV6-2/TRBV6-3	TGTGCCAGCAGTTCTCGGCGATTGGGCACCGGGGAGCTGTTTTTT	CASSSRRLGTGELFF
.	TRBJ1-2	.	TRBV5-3	TGTGCCAGCAGTTATGACCGGCCCCGACGGGACTATGACTACACCTTC	CASSYDRPRRDYDYTF
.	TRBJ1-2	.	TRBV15	TGTGCCACCAGCAGAGAAAGGGGATTCGGCTATGGCTACACCTTC	CATSRERGFGYGYTF
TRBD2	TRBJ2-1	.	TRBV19	TGTGCCAGTAGTACCCTAACTAGCGGGGGGGGGTATGAGCAGTTCTTC	CASSTLTSGGGYEQFF
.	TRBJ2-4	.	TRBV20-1	TGCAGTGCTAGAGGTCAGCAAACAAAAAACATTCAGTACTTC	CSARGQQTKNIQYF
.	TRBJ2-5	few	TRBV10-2	TGCGCCAGCAACCAGGGGACGTACCAAGAGACCCAGTACTTC	CASNQGTYQETQYF
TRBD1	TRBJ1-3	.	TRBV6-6	TGTGCCAGCAGTGGGACAGGGTCTGGAAACACCATATATTTT	CASSGTGSGNTIYF
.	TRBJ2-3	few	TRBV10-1	TGCGCCAGCAGTGAGTCGGGGGCGAGGACCTTCACAGATACGCAGTATTTT	CASSESGARTFTDTQYF
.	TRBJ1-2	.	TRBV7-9	TGTGCCAGCAGCTCCGCCCGCGACGCGTGGTATGGCTACACCTTC	CASSSARDAWYGYTF
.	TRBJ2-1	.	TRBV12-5	TGTGCTAGTGGTCCCCTCCTACAGTTC	CASGPLLQF
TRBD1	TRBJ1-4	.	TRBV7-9	TGTGCCAGCAGCTTAGACTGGGGACAGGGGACAAAACTGTTTTTT	CASSLDWGQGTKLFF
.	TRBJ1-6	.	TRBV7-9	TGTGCCAGCAGCTTGAATAATTCACCCCTCCACTTT	CASSLNNSPLHF
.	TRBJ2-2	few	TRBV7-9	TGTGCCAGCAGCGCTCCAGGCGGGGAGCTGTTTTTT	CASSAPGGELFF